This entry lists 10 T cell receptor beta chains sequenced from one sample in a study of cytomegalovirus exposure and HLA in healthy donors. The PCR was carried out with 60 Vbeta primers and 13 Jbeta primers. Profiled with immunoSEQ multiplex PCR; TCRdb holds only in-frame clones, not every one. The sample records a few hundred thousand clones, roughly 80% being singletons. Sequenced sample: PBMCs. These TCRs come from a girl aged 2 to 9 in good health and CMV-seronegative.

The gene calls are TRBV28 and TRBJ1-6, with D unclear. CDR1 is MDHEN, CDR2 SYDVKM, per germline. The CDR3 has 11 amino acids. With 6 bases removed from V and 7 bases from J, the gap between germline ends came to 4 bases. CDR3 DNA sequence: TGTGCCAGCAGACAGAATTCACCCCTCCACTTT. It translates to CASRQNSPLHF.

This chain joins TRBV5-6 and TRBJ2-5; D is undetermined. The CDR3 is 11 amino acids. The V end lost 1 base, the J end lost 5 bases, and 3 bases lay between the germline ends. The V gene's germline CDR1 is SGHDT and CDR2 YYEEEE. As DNA, the CDR3 is TGTGCCAGCAGCTTGTCGGAGACCCAGTACTTC. This codes for CASSLSETQYF.

The chain combines TRBV7-9 with TRBJ2-7, with D maybe TRBD1 (6 bases). The V end was cut by 3 bases, the J end by 6 bases, with 18 bases between. The CDR3 is made up of 15 amino acids. Germline CDR1 is SEHNR and CDR2 is FQNEAQ (reference sequence). CDR3 coding DNA: TGTGCCAGCAGCTTTCGACAGGATACAACGGGCGAGCAGTACTTC. Translation: CASSFRQDTTGEQYF.

Here the CDR3 DNA reads TGTGCCACCAGCCAACGACAGGGGTCAGGCACAGATACGCAGTATTTT. Amino acids: CATSQRQGSGTDTQYF. V usage is TRBV15 and J usage is TRBJ2-3; 8 nucleotides agree with TRBD1. V trimming: 5 bases; J trimming: 1 base; junction bases outside the gene matches: 8. This CDR3 is built from 16 residues. In germline, CDR1 is LNHNV, CDR2 YYDKDF (reference sequence).

The chain has TRBV29-1 and TRBJ1-1; D gene uncertain. The CDR3 sequence is 12 residues long. The V and J ends lost 0 bases and 1 base respectively, with 3 bases between them. The germline V gene has CDR1 SQVTM and CDR2 ANQGSEA. The CDR3 protein is CSVEDRNTEAFF. The CDR3 region has the DNA TGCAGCGTTGAAGACAGGAACACTGAAGCTTTCTTT.

The gene calls are TRBV19 and TRBJ1-1, with D unclear. CDR1 is LNHDA and CDR2 is SQIVND in the germline V gene (reference sequence). V was cut by 5 bases and J by 2 bases, with 18 bases left in between. This CDR3 is 16 amino acids long. CDR3 protein: CASSSRARQPNTEAFF. In nucleotides, the CDR3 is TGTGCCAGTAGTTCCCGCGCCCGACAACCTAACACTGAAGCTTTCTTT.

This clone has only one observation. J is TRBJ2-2 and V is TRBV19, with TRBD2 as a possible D gene (6 bases). The length of the CDR3 is 18 residues. V was cut by 8 bases and J by 1 base, with 23 bases left in between. The germline gives CDR1 LNHDA, CDR2 SQIVND (reference sequence). This CDR3 is CASRDRGIQRWNTGELFF. DNA of the CDR3: TGTGCCAGTCGTGATCGGGGGATACAGAGATGGAACACCGGGGAGCTGTTTTTT.

The chain links TRBV6-5 to TRBJ2-7; 11 bases align to TRBD1. Germline CDR1 reads MNHEY; CDR2 reads SVGAGI. The CDR3 has 14 residues. V trimming: 2 bases; J trimming: 10 bases; junction bases outside the gene matches: 7. CDR3 in DNA: TGTGCCAGCAGTTACCGAGGACAGGGGGCCCCACAGTACTTC. Amino acid sequence: CASSYRGQGAPQYF.

This clone was picked up one time. The chain recombines TRBV5-4 with TRBJ2-5, with 8 nucleotides matching TRBD1. The tail of the sequence fits TRBJ2-7 better, so the J call may be wrong. Germline-derived CDR1 and CDR2 are SGHNT and YYREEE (reference sequence). The CDR3 spans 15 residues. In DNA form, the CDR3 reads TGTGCCAGCAGCTTAGGACAGGGCCTCTCCTACGAGCAGTACTTC. Its translation: CASSLGQGLSYEQYF.

The chain carries TRBV18 and TRBJ2-7; tentative D call: TRBD2 (5 bases). Germline V gene lookup returns CDR1 KGHSH and CDR2 LQKENI. Trimming left V 6 bases short and J 6 bases short, with 15 bases between. CDR3 length equals 13 residues. Written as DNA, the CDR3 is TGTGCCAGCTCCGGGGTTGATCTAGGCGAGCAGTACTTC. Translated: CASSGVDLGEQYF.